This TCR beta chain was recovered during a study of CD8+CD57+ T cells in acquired aplastic anemia. Overall study findings and caveats: Found in both controls and patients were around 30 CD8+ CDR3 sequences. No significant difference in CD8+ Simpson's diversity was found between patients and controls.

Genomic DNA constituted the template upon which TCR beta VDJ and CDR3 profiling was performed. TCRdb reanalysed the reads using MiXCR and keeps one entry per CDR3 protein. Of 400,000 to 450,000 distinct CDR3 sequences detected, under 80% appear once; the ten largest clones hold 3% to 5%. Of note for this clonotype: The antigen remains undetermined.

The germline V gene has CDR1 SEHNR and CDR2 FQNEAQ (reference sequence). The CDR3 extends over 14 amino acids. V dropped 5 bases and J dropped 9 bases, with 14 bases sitting between them. The TCR sequence derives from a human donor in good health, serving as a control. Source material: sorted CD4+, CD8+, or CD8+CD57+ T cells (not recorded which) from PBMCs. V usage is TRBV7-9 and J usage is TRBJ1-6; TRBD1 is a possible D gene (5 bases). The CDR3 reads CASSPQVEASPLHF. Here the CDR3 DNA reads TGTGCCAGCAGCCCACAGGTTGAGGCTTCACCCCTCCACTTT.